Each of the 11 T cell receptor beta chains below was sequenced from the same sample in a study of T-cell reconstitution after alpha-beta-depleted transplantation in children. Researchers prepared the TCRbeta library using unique molecular identifiers, the study reports. TCRdb fed the PCR reads into MiXCR, producing one record per CDR3 protein. The repertoire includes a few hundred thousand distinct CDR3 sequences, approximately 16% of them detected once, and more than 2.5% sits in the top ten. This sample comprised PBMCs from the stem cell graft donor, obtained from the stem cell graft. These TCRs come from a human donor who donated a stem cell graft to a child with acute lymphoblastic leukemia.

This clonotype was counted a few times. This sequence joins TRBV4-1 and TRBJ2-5; no definite D call. CDR1 and CDR2 from the germline V gene are MGHRA and YSYEKL. The CDR3 covers 14 residues. V dropped 1 base and J dropped 5 bases, with 11 bases sitting between them. The CDR3 reads CASSQVAVRETQYF. The CDR3 coding sequence is TGCGCCAGCAGCCAAGTCGCTGTTAGGGAGACCCAGTACTTC.

V and J are TRBV29-1 and TRBJ2-7; TRBD2 matches at 14 bases. CDR3 length: 13 amino acids. Germline values: CDR1 SQVTM, CDR2 ANQGSEA. With 6 bases clipped from V and 7 bases from J, the junction kept 5 bases outside the gene matches. The CDR3 nucleotides are TGCAGCGTCCGACTAGCGGGAGGGCCAGAGCAGTACTTC. Translating it yields CSVRLAGGPEQYF.

The table lists this clonotype with a few counts. The chain is built from TRBV7-2 and TRBJ2-2, with D maybe TRBD1 (6 bases). Trimming took 5 bases from V and 0 from J, leaving 10 bases between them. Germline V CDR1 and CDR2: SGHTA, FQGNSA. The CDR3 has 15 residues. The CDR3, as DNA: TGTGCCAGCAGCCTCGACAGGTCGAACACCGGGGAGCTGTTTTTT. This translates into CASSLDRSNTGELFF.

This clonotype has more than one count but fewer than ten. The V gene is TRBV3-1, the J gene TRBJ2-7, with 9 bases matching TRBD1. This CDR3 has 14 amino acids. With V trimmed by 4 bases and J by 5 bases, 6 bases remained unmatched. Germline loops: CDR1 LGHDT, CDR2 YNNKEL (reference sequence). The CDR3 bases are TGTGCCAGCAGCCCCGGGACAGGGAAGAACGAGCAGTACTTC. Its protein is CASSPGTGKNEQYF.

A few counts support this clonotype. The rearrangement uses TRBV29-1 and TRBJ1-1; D uncertain. Per germline, CDR1 SQVTM and CDR2 ANQGSEA. Trimming took 1 base from V and 5 from J, leaving 17 bases between them. CDR3 length: 15 residues. The CDR3: CSVEASAGFGTEAFF. In DNA form, the CDR3 reads TGCAGCGTTGAAGCCTCGGCGGGGTTTGGTACTGAAGCTTTCTTT. Looking up the rest from reference TRBV29-1 and TRBJ1-1 gives the full variable domain: SAVISQKPSRDICQRGTSLTIQCQVDSQVTMMFWYRQQPGQSLTLIATANQGSEATYESGFVIDKFPISRPNLTFSTLTVSNMSPEDSSIYLCSVEASAGFGTEAFFGQGTRLTVV.

The table lists this clonotype with many counts. V and J are TRBV29-1 and TRBJ2-3; the D gene could be TRBD1 or TRBD2 (5 bases each). Germline values: CDR1 SQVTM, CDR2 ANQGSEA. The CDR3 contains 13 residues. V dropped 8 bases and J dropped 4 bases, with 16 bases sitting between them. The CDR3 DNA sequence: TGCAGCCCGACGGGTCAGGGAGCAGATACGCAGTATTTT. As protein: CSPTGQGADTQYF.

V is TRBV20-1 and J is TRBJ2-5; 10 nucleotides line up with TRBD2. V shed 2 bases and J 5 bases; nucleotides not matched to a gene: 5. This CDR3 is 14 amino acids long. Germline CDR1 reads DFQATT; CDR2 reads SNEGSKA (reference sequence). The CDR3 sequence: CSARPSGSGETQYF. The CDR3, as DNA: TGCAGTGCTAGACCTAGCGGGAGTGGGGAGACCCAGTACTTC.

The CDR3 loop is CASSVDRDNEQFF. CDR3 in DNA: TGTGCCAGCAGCGTAGACAGGGACAATGAGCAGTTCTTC. The chain has TRBV9 and TRBJ2-1; possible D gene TRBD1, 6 bases. V shed 0 bases and J shed 5 bases, with 6 bases lying between them. The CDR3 covers 13 residues. Per germline, CDR1 SGDLS and CDR2 YYNGEE.

The CDR3 protein is CASSSRDRGLHGEGYTF. Here the CDR3 DNA reads TGTGCCAGCAGTTCCCGGGACAGGGGTCTGCATGGTGAGGGCTACACCTTC. This chain uses TRBV6-5 with TRBJ1-2, with TRBD1 identical over 10 bases. Germline V gene lookup returns CDR1 MNHEY and CDR2 SVGAGI. With V trimmed by 4 bases and J by 8 bases, 16 bases remained unmatched. The CDR3 runs 17 residues.

J is TRBJ2-2 and V is TRBV9; 8 bases fit TRBD2. Germline values: CDR1 SGDLS, CDR2 YYNGEE. J was trimmed by 0 bases and V by 1 base; bases with no gene match: 2. The length of the CDR3 is 16 residues. The CDR3 reads CASSVSGGTNTGELFF. CDR3 in DNA: TGTGCCAGCAGCGTAAGCGGGGGTACGAACACCGGGGAGCTGTTTTTT.

The chain links TRBV20-1 to TRBJ2-3; 8 positions match TRBD2. Germline trimming cut 1 base from V and 2 bases from J; bases unmatched to any gene: 5. The CDR3 runs to 15 residues. Germline CDR1 DFQATT, CDR2 SNEGSKA (reference sequence). In DNA, the CDR3 is TGCAGTGCTAGAGTGGCAGCGGGGGTCACAGATACGCAGTATTTT. The encoded protein is CSARVAAGVTDTQYF.